These 25 T cell receptor beta chains were all obtained from the same sample, sequenced in a study of T cells after yellow fever vaccination. TCRdb itself ran the 5' RACE reads through MiXCR, one entry per CDR3 protein. The repertoire holds 350,000 to 450,000 distinct CDR3 sequences, with under 7.5% as singletons. The input for sequencing was PBMCs, taken 5 days after the yellow fever booster vaccination. Receptors originate from a man under 40 who received the YFV17D yellow fever vaccine.

This clonotype was seen a few times. The chain recombines TRBV18 with TRBJ2-3; no clear D gene. The V end lost 3 bases, the J end lost 3 bases, and 10 bases lay between the germline ends. Germline assignment: CDR1 KGHSH and CDR2 LQKENI. The CDR3 consists of 14 residues. CDR3 in amino acids: CASSPPLRTDTQYF. As DNA, the CDR3 is TGTGCCAGCTCACCCCCCTTGAGGACAGATACGCAGTATTTT.

This clonotype has only a few counts. V usage is TRBV28 and J usage is TRBJ1-1; D call uncertain. V dropped 5 bases and J dropped 8 bases, with 15 bases sitting between them. CDR1 is MDHEN, CDR2 SYDVKM, per germline. The CDR3 length is 13 residues. This CDR3 reads CASSPDSIREAFF. The CDR3 DNA reads TGTGCCAGCAGTCCCGACTCAATCAGGGAAGCTTTCTTT.

This clonotype has a handful of counts. CDR3 sequence (DNA): TGTGCCAGCAGCCACCAAGCGGGAGTAAACGGCGAGCAGTACTTC. It is translated as CASSHQAGVNGEQYF. This chain connects TRBV7-8 to TRBJ2-7; 8 bases match TRBD2. Germline CDR1 is SGHVS and CDR2 is FQNEAQ. The CDR3 spans 15 residues. Unmatched junction bases numbered 12, after V lost 5 bases and J lost 6 bases.

J is TRBJ2-3 and V is TRBV6-1; TRBD2 matches 9 bases. The germline V gene encodes CDR1 MNHNS and CDR2 SASEGT. The V and J ends lost 6 bases and 4 bases, in that order; junction bases with no gene match: 11. The CDR3 length is 16 residues. The chain's CDR3 is CASSAKAGGFADTQYF. In DNA form, the CDR3 reads TGTGCCAGCAGCGCCAAAGCGGGAGGTTTTGCAGATACGCAGTATTTT.

The chain joins TRBV10-2 to TRBJ2-1; 7 bases match TRBD1. Germline V lookup: CDR1 WSHSY, CDR2 SAAADI. CDR3 size: 15 residues. The ends lost 1 base at V and 4 bases at J; junction bases unmatched: 4. CDR3 nucleotide sequence: TGCGCCAGCAGTGAGTTGGGACAGAAATACAATGAGCAGTTCTTC. Protein: CASSELGQKYNEQFF.

V gene TRBV28 combines with J gene TRBJ2-1, with 13 positions matching TRBD2. V lost 6 bases, J lost 11 bases, and 4 bases stayed unmatched. In germline, CDR1 is MDHEN, CDR2 SYDVKM. The CDR3 totals 13 residues. The CDR3 spells CASRRTSGGQQFF. In DNA, the CDR3 is TGTGCCAGCAGACGGACTAGCGGGGGTCAGCAGTTCTTC.

A few counts support this clonotype. The rearrangement uses TRBV15 and TRBJ2-3; no definite D call. Germline CDR1 LNHNV, CDR2 YYDKDF (reference sequence). This CDR3 is built from 14 residues. The germline V and J ends were trimmed by 1 base and 5 bases, with 10 bases remaining between them. The CDR3 sequence is CATSRAREQDTQYF. Here the CDR3 DNA reads TGTGCCACCAGCAGAGCCCGCGAGCAAGATACGCAGTATTTT.

This clonotype was seen many times. The genes are TRBV5-1 and TRBJ2-3, with a possible D match to TRBD2 (6 bases). Deletions cut 0 bases from V and 0 bases from J, with 8 bases between. In germline, CDR1 is SGHRS, CDR2 YFSETQ. The CDR3 covers 15 residues. CDR3 nucleotides: TGCGCCAGCAGCTTGGCCGGGACTAGCACAGATACGCAGTATTTT. It specifies CASSLAGTSTDTQYF. Based on the CDR3 plus reference TRBV5-1 and TRBJ2-3, the full variable domain is KAGVTQTPRYLIKTRGQQVTLSCSPISGHRSVSWYQQTPGQGLQFLFEYFSETQRNKGNFPGRFSGRQFSNSRSEMNVSTLELGDSALYLCASSLAGTSTDTQYFGPGTRLTVL.

This clonotype was seen ten or more times. V is TRBV24-1 and J is TRBJ2-5; D ambiguous. Germline V gives CDR1 KGHDR, CDR2 SFDVKD. The CDR3 is 13 residues long. V lost 5 bases, J lost 2 bases, and 8 bases lay in between. The CDR3 region is CATSGTAQETQYF. The CDR3 DNA is TGTGCCACCAGTGGTACTGCTCAAGAGACCCAGTACTTC.

This chain links TRBV10-3 with TRBJ2-7, with unresolved D. Germline CDR1 and CDR2: ENHRY and SYGVKD. V was cut by 3 bases and J by 3 bases, with 15 bases left in between. The CDR3 extends over 15 amino acids. Here the CDR3 reads CAISDPDGLDYEQYF. CDR3 nucleotides: TGTGCCATCAGTGACCCCGACGGTCTTGACTACGAGCAGTACTTC.

This clonotype has a handful of counts. This chain links TRBV18 with TRBJ2-1, with D possibly being TRBD1 or TRBD2 (5 bases each). The V end was cut by 1 base, the J end by 9 bases, with 10 bases between. The CDR3 has 13 residues. Germline loops: CDR1 KGHSH, CDR2 LQKENI. CDR3 sequence: CASSPRERGEQFF. CDR3 nucleotide sequence: TGTGCCAGCTCACCACGGGAGAGGGGTGAGCAGTTCTTC. The full variable domain, in which reference TRBV18 and TRBJ2-1 provide the parts outside the CDR3, is NAGVMQNPRHLVRRRGQEARLRCSPMKGHSHVYWYRQLPEEGLKFMVYLQKENIIDESGMPKERFSAEFPKEGPSILRIQQVVRGDSAAYFCASSPRERGEQFFGPGTRLTVL.

The table lists this clonotype with many counts. The rearrangement joins TRBV29-1 to TRBJ2-7; a possible D gene is TRBD2 (6 bases). The CDR3 spans 14 residues. Trimming left V 3 bases short and J 6 bases short, with 18 bases between. Germline V gene sequence: CDR1 SQVTM, CDR2 ANQGSEA. The CDR3 loop is CSVEVEELGGEQYF. The DNA of the CDR3 is TGCAGCGTTGAGGTCGAGGAACTGGGGGGCGAGCAGTACTTC.

This clonotype is a singleton in its sample. Possible read error: a much larger clone is one base away. The chain joins TRBV7-2 to TRBJ2-7; 15 bases are a match to TRBD2. Germline values: CDR1 SGHTA, CDR2 FQGNSA. The length of the CDR3 is 16 residues. CDR3 in amino acids: CDSSSRTSGRVGEQYF. For the CDR3, the DNA is TGTGACAGCAGCTCGAGGACTAGCGGGAGGGTTGGGGAGCAGTACTTC.

This clonotype was observed a handful of times. This chain joins TRBV5-4 and TRBJ1-5; D remains unclear. Germline V gives CDR1 SGHNT, CDR2 YYREEE (reference sequence). This CDR3 has 13 residues. The ends were cut back, 4 bases at V and 1 base at J, with 6 bases in the middle. The chain's CDR3 is CASSADSNQPQHF. Here the CDR3 DNA reads TGTGCCAGCAGCGCCGACAGCAATCAGCCCCAGCATTTT.

CDR3 bases: TGCAGTGCTAGAGACCCTTCAAACAGGGGTGGCTACAATGAGCAGTTCTTC. Residues: CSARDPSNRGGYNEQFF. The genes are TRBV20-1 and TRBJ2-1; TRBD1 agrees at 7 bases. With 0 bases clipped from V and 3 bases from J, the junction kept 11 bases outside the gene matches. Germline V lookup: CDR1 DFQATT, CDR2 SNEGSKA (reference sequence). The CDR3 runs 17 residues.

This clonotype was recorded once. It is likely a read error, because the conserved phenylalanine at the end of the CDR3 is missing. The chain couples TRBV5-4 to TRBJ2-7, with D possibly called TRBD1 or TRBD2 (5 bases each). CDR1 SGHNT and CDR2 YYREEE come from the germline V gene (reference sequence). This CDR3 is 18 amino acids long. V lost 2 bases and J 3 bases, leaving 24 bases between the germline ends. Here the CDR3 DNA reads TGTGCCAGCAGCTTTTTAGTTTTCGCTTTCCGGGACGACTACGAGCAGTACTTA. The encoded protein is CASSFLVFAFRDDYEQYL.

The gene calls are TRBV20-1 and TRBJ2-7; TRBD2 matches 10 bases. V lost 3 bases to trimming and J lost 2 bases; unmatched junction nucleotides: 4. Germline loops: CDR1 DFQATT, CDR2 SNEGSKA (reference sequence). There are 14 residues in the CDR3. CDR3 loop: CSASPGTSAYEQYF. The CDR3 region has the DNA TGCAGTGCTAGCCCCGGGACTAGCGCCTACGAGCAGTACTTC.

J is TRBJ2-1 and V is TRBV3-1; 16 nucleotides agree with TRBD2. Germline CDR1 and CDR2: LGHDT and YNNKEL (reference sequence). CDR3 length: 20 residues. V gave up 4 bases and J gave up 0 bases; unmatched junction bases: 9. The CDR3, as DNA: TGTGCCAGCAGCCCCGGGGGACTAGCGGGAGGGCTCAGCTCCTACAATGAGCAGTTCTTC. It is translated as CASSPGGLAGGLSSYNEQFF.

This clonotype was recorded many times. The V call is TRBV29-1, the J call TRBJ1-3, with D possibly TRBD1 on 5 matching bases. The CDR3 has 12 residues. The V gene lost 6 bases and the J gene lost 2 bases, with 8 bases spanning the gap. The germline V gene encodes CDR1 SQVTM and CDR2 ANQGSEA. The CDR3 region is CSVGDAGNTIYF. In nucleotides, the CDR3 is TGCAGCGTGGGGGACGCTGGAAACACCATATATTTT.

This clonotype was seen only a few times. The genes are TRBV4-1 and TRBJ2-3; D remains ambiguous. Trimming pared 0 bases from V and 5 bases from J, leaving 6 bases between. Germline values: CDR1 MGHRA, CDR2 YSYEKL. This CDR3 spans 13 amino acids. CDR3 sequence reads: CASSQDERDTQYF. DNA of the CDR3: TGCGCCAGCAGCCAAGATGAAAGAGATACGCAGTATTTT.

This clonotype came up a few times. The V gene is TRBV20-1, the J gene TRBJ2-3; D not certain. Trimming took 3 bases from V and 4 from J, leaving 11 bases between them. The CDR3 has 13 residues. CDR1 is DFQATT and CDR2 is SNEGSKA in the germline V gene (reference sequence). The CDR3 here is CSASRSGADTQYF. CDR3 bases: TGCAGTGCTAGCCGTAGTGGGGCAGATACGCAGTATTTT.

V and J are TRBV18 and TRBJ2-7; a possible D gene is TRBD1 (6 bases). CDR3 length: 14 amino acids. Germline CDR1 KGHSH, CDR2 LQKENI. Trimming left V 4 bases short and J 2 bases short, with 12 bases between. CDR3 region: CASSQDRTPYEQYF. CDR3 nucleotides: TGTGCCAGCTCACAAGACAGGACTCCCTACGAGCAGTACTTC.

In this sample, this clonotype turned up many times. The chain is built from TRBV6-5 and TRBJ2-7; 7 nucleotides line up with TRBD1. With 4 bases clipped from V and 3 bases from J, the junction kept 3 bases outside the gene matches. Germline V gene sequence: CDR1 MNHEY, CDR2 SVGAGI. The CDR3 is 13 amino acids. In DNA, the CDR3 is TGTGCCAGCAGTTCGGGACAGAACTACGAGCAGTACTTC. It yields the protein CASSSGQNYEQYF.

The CDR3 reads CSVSWELADTQETQYF. CDR3 nucleotides: TGCAGCGTTAGTTGGGAACTAGCGGATACCCAAGAGACCCAGTACTTC. This chain links TRBV29-1 with TRBJ2-5; 8 bases agree with TRBD2. V shed 5 bases and J 1 base; nucleotides not matched to a gene: 12. The CDR3 consists of 16 residues. Germline-derived CDR1 and CDR2 are SQVTM and ANQGSEA.

This clonotype was detected a few times. The gene calls are TRBV14 and TRBJ2-4; TRBD1 matches 9 bases. Per germline, CDR1 SGHDN and CDR2 FVKESK. The J segment lost 4 bases and the V segment lost 2 bases, leaving 6 bases of the junction unmatched. CDR3 length: 16 amino acids. CDR3 residues: CASSQLLGQGKNIQYF. In DNA, the CDR3 is TGTGCCAGCAGCCAACTCTTGGGACAGGGTAAAAACATTCAGTACTTC.